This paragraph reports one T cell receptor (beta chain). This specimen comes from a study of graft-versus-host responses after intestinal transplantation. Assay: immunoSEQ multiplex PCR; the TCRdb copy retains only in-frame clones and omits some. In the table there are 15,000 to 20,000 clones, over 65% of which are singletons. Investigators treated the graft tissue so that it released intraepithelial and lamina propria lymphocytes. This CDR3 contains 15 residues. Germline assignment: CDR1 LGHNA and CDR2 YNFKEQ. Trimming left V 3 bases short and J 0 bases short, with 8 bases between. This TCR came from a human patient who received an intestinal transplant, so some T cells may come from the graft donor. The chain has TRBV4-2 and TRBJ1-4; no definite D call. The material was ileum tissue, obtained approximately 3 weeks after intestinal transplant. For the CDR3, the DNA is TGTGCCAGCAGCCAGGTAGTTGCAACTAATGAAAAACTGTTTTTT. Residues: CASSQVVATNEKLFF.